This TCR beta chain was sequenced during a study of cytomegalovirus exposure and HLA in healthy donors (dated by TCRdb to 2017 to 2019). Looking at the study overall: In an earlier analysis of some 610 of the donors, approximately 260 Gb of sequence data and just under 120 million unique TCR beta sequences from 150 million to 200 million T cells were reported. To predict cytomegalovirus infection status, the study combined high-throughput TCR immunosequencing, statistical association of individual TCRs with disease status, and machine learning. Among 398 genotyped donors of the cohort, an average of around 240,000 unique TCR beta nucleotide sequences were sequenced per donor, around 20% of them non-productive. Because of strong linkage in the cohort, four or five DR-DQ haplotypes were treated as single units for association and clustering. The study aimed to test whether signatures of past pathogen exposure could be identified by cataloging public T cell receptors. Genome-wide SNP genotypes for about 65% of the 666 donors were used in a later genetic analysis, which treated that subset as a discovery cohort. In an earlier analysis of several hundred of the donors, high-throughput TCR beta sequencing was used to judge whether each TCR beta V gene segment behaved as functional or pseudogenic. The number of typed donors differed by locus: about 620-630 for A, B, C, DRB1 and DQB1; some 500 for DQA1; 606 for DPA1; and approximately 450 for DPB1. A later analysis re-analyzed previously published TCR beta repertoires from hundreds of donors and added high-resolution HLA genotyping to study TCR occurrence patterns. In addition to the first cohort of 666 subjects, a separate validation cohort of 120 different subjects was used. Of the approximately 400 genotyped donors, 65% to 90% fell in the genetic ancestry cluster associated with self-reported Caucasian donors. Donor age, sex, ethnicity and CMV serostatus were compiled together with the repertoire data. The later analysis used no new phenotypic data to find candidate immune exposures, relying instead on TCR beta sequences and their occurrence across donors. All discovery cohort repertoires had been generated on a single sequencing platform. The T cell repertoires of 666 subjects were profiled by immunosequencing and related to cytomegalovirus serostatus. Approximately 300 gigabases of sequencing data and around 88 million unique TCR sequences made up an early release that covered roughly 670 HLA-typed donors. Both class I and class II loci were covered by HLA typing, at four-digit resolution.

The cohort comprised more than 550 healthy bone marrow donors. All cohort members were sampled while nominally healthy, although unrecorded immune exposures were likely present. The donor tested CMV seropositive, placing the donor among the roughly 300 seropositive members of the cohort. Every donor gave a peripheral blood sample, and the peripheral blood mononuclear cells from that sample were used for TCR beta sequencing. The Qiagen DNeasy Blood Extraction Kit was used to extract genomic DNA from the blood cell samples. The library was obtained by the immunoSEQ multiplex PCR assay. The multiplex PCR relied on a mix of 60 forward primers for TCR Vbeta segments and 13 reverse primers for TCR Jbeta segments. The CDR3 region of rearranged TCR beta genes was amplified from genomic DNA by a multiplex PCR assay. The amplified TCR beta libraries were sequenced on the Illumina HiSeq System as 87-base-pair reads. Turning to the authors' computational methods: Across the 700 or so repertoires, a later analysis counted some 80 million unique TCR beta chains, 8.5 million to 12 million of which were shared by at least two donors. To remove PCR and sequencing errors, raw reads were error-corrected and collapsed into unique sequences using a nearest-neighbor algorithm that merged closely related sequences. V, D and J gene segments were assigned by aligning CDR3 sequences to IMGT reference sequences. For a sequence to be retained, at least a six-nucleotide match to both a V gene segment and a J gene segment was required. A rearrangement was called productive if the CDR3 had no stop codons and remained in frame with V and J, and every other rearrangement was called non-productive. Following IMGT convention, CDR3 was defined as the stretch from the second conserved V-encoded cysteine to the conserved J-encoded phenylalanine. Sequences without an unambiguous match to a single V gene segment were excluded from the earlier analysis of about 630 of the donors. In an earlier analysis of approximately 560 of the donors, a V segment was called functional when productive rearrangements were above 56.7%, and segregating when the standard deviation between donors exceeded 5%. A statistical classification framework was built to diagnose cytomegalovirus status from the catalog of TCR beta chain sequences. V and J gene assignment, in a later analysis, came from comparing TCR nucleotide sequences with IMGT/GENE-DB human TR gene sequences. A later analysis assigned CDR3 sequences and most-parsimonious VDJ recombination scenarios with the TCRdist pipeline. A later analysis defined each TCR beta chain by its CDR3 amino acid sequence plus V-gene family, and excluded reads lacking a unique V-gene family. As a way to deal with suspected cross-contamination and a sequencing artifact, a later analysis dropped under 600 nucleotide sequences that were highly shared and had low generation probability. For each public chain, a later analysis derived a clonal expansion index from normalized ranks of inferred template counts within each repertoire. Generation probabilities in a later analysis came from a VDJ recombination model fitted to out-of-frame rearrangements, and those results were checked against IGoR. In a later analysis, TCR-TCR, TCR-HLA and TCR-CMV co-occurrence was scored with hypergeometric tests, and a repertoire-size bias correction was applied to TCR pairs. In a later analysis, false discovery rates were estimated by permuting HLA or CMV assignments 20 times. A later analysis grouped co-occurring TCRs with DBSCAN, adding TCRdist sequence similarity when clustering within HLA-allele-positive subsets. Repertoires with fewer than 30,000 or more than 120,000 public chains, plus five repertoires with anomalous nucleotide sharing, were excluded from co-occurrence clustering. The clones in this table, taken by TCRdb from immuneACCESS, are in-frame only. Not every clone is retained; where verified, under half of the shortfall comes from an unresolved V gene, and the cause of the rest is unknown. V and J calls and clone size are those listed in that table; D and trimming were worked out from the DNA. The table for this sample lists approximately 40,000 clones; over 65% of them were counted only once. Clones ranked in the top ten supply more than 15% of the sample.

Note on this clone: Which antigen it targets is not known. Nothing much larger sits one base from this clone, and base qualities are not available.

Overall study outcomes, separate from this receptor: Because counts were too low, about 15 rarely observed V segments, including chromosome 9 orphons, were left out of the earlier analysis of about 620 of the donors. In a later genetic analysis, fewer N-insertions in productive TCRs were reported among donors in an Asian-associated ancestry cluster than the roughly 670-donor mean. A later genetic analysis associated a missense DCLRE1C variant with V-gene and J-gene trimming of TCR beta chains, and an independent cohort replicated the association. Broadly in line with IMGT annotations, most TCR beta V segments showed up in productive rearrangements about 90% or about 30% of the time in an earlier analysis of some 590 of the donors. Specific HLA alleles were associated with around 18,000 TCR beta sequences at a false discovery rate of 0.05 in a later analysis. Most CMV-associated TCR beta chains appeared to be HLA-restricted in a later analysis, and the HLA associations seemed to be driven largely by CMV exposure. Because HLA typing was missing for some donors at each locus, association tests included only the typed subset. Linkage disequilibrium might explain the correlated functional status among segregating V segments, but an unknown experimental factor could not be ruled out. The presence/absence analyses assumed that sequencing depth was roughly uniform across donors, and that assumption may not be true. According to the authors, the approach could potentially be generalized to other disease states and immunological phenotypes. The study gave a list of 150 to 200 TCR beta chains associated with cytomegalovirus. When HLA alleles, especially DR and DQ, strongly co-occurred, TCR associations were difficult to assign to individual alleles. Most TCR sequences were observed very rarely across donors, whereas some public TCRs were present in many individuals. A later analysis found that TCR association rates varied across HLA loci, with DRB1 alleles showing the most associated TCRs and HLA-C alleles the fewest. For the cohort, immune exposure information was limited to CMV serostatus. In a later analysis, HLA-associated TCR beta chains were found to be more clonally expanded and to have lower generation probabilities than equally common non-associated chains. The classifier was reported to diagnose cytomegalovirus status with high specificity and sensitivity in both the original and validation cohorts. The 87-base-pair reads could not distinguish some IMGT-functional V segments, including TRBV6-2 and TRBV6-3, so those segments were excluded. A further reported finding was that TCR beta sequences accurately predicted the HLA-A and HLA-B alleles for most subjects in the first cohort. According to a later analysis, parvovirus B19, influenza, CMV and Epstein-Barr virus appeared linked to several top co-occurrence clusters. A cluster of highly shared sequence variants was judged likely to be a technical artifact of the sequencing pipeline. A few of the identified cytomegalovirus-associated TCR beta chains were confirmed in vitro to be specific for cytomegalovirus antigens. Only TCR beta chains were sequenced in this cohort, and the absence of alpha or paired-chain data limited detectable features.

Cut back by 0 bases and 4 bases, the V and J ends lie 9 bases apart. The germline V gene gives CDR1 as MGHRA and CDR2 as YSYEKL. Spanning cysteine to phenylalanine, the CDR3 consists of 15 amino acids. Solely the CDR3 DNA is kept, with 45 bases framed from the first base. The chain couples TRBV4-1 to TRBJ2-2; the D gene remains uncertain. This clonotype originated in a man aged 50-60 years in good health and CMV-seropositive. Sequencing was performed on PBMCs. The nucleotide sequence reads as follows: TGCGCCAGCAGCCAAGATAGAACTATCACCGGGGAGCTGTTTTTT. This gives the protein CASSQDRTITGELFF.